This TCR beta chain was recorded in a study of T-cell reconstitution after alpha-beta-depleted transplantation in children. This clonotype was counted between two and nine times. The J segment lost 6 bases and the V segment lost 6 bases, leaving 14 bases of the junction unmatched. The CDR3 has 18 residues. Preparing the TCRbeta library involved the use of unique molecular identifiers. TCRdb redid the calling of the PCR reads with MiXCR, one entry per CDR3 protein. The sample consists of roughly 180,000 distinct CDR3 sequences, 13% to 15% of them appearing once. The V gene is TRBV12-3 or TRBV12-4, the J gene TRBJ2-3, with 14 bases matching TRBD2. This clonotype was sampled from a human donor who donated a stem cell graft to a child with acute lymphoblastic leukemia. The sequencing here drew on PBMCs from the stem cell graft donor, taken from the stem cell graft. The CDR3 nucleotides are TGTGCCAGCAGGCCCCCCTTTCGACTAGCGGGAGGGACGGATACGCAGTATTTT. The encoded protein is CASRPPFRLAGGTDTQYF.